This T cell receptor (beta chain) stems from a study of OX40 agonist ivuxolimab in advanced cancers. Sequencing used immunoSEQ multiplex PCR; TCRdb keeps in-frame clones, though not all of them. The data show roughly 70,000 clones, just over 85% seen once. The sample here was CD4+ or CD8+ T cells sorted from blood, taken in a trial of the OX40 agonist ivuxolimab. This receptor was identified in an adult with an advanced solid tumor such as melanoma, head and neck, liver or kidney cancer.

The CDR3 spells CASSQELAADTQYF. DNA for the CDR3: TGCGCCAGCAGCCAAGAGCTAGCGGCAGATACGCAGTATTTT. The chain joins TRBV4-3 to TRBJ2-3; 7 nucleotides line up with TRBD2. The CDR3 is 14 residues long. The V gene's germline CDR1 is LGHNA and CDR2 YSLEER. The J segment lost 4 bases and the V segment lost 0 bases, leaving 1 base of the junction unmatched.